Following are 10 T cell receptor beta chains from one sample sequenced in a study of identical twins (dated by TCRdb to 2016 to 2018). The library was prepared using 5' RACE. For sequencing, an Illumina HiSeq 2000 was employed. The public sequencing data were trimmed at Q25 with fastp and processed into clonotypes with MiXCR by TCRdb, which kept only in-frame beta chains. Entries that share a CDR3 protein sequence are merged under the most common genes and DNA. This sample comprises 450,000 or so distinct CDR3 sequences, around 18% of them detected only once. The ten biggest clones cover 10% to 15% of the sample. The source material was naive T cells sorted from blood. What this sample's cell subset or site label stands for: cells isolated with a human naive T-cell isolation kit. These receptors came from a man in his fifties in good health.

The CDR3, as DNA: TGCAGCGTACTACAGGGATTTGGGAACACCGGGGAGCTGTTTTTT. Amino acids: CSVLQGFGNTGELFF. This rearrangement joins TRBV29-1 to TRBJ2-2, with a weak D call TRBD1 (6 bases). The length of the CDR3 is 15 residues. Germline CDR1 is SQVTM and CDR2 is ANQGSEA. Between the trimmed V and J ends, which lost 6 bases and 1 base, there was a span of 15 bases.

The V gene is TRBV10-3, the J gene TRBJ2-7, with D uncertain. This CDR3 has 12 residues. Germline V CDR1 and CDR2: ENHRY, SYGVKD. V was trimmed by 4 bases and J by 0 bases, leaving 4 bases between them. CDR3 loop: CAISASSYEQYF. DNA of the CDR3: TGTGCCATCAGTGCAAGCTCCTACGAGCAGTACTTC.

This clonotype appeared a few times. The chain combines TRBV9 with TRBJ2-5, with D possibly TRBD2 on 5 matching bases. Trimming cost V 3 bases and J 5 bases, with 17 bases left between them. Per the germline V gene, CDR1 is SGDLS and CDR2 is YYNGEE. The CDR3 spans 15 residues. CDR3: CASSARGEGRETQYF. DNA of the CDR3: TGTGCCAGCAGCGCGAGAGGAGAGGGCCGGGAGACCCAGTACTTC. The whole variable domain, remainder taken from reference TRBV9 and TRBJ2-5, is DSGVTQTPKHLITATGQRVTLRCSPRSGDLSVYWYQQSLDQGLQFLIQYYNGEERAKGNILERFSAQQFPDLHSELNLSSLELGDSALYFCASSARGEGRETQYFGPGTRLLVL.

The J gene is TRBJ2-3, the V gene TRBV4-1; D is ambiguous. Germline-derived CDR1 and CDR2 are MGHRA and YSYEKL. V was shortened by 0 bases and J by 6 bases, with 10 bases between the two germline ends. The CDR3 loop spans 14 amino acids. The CDR3 here is CASSQDFGVDTQYF. In DNA form, the CDR3 reads TGCGCCAGCAGCCAAGATTTTGGAGTCGATACGCAGTATTTT.

V is TRBV10-3 and J is TRBJ2-3; D may be TRBD1 or TRBD2 (7 bases each). Per germline, CDR1 ENHRY and CDR2 SYGVKD. The CDR3 has 16 amino acids. V was trimmed by 5 bases and J by 2 bases, leaving 17 bases between them. The CDR3 sequence: CAISYQGGDITDTQYF. CDR3 nucleotide sequence: TGTGCCATCAGTTATCAGGGGGGGGACATCACAGATACGCAGTATTTT.

The rearrangement links TRBV7-2 to TRBJ2-1, with D perhaps matching TRBD1 (6 bases). Germline V lookup: CDR1 SGHTA, CDR2 FQGNSA. The V end was cut by 7 bases, the J end by 6 bases, with 13 bases between. CDR3 length equals 13 residues. This CDR3 is CASTVDRPNEQFF. Written as DNA, the CDR3 is TGTGCCAGCACCGTAGACAGGCCCAATGAGCAGTTCTTC.

This clonotype was seen a few times. The rearrangement joins TRBV12-3 or TRBV12-4 to TRBJ2-5; 11 nucleotides align to TRBD2. V was pared by 4 bases and J by 2 bases, with 15 bases of the junction left unmatched. CDR3 length: 19 residues. The CDR3 region is CASSSRLAGSQTPQETQYF. The CDR3 DNA sequence: TGTGCCAGCAGTTCAAGACTAGCGGGATCCCAAACCCCACAAGAGACCCAGTACTTC.

In its sample, this clonotype was seen a few times. The V and J genes are TRBV30 and TRBJ2-3; 10 bases line up with TRBD1. V lost 0 bases, J lost 5 bases, and 2 bases stayed unmatched. The germline V gene has CDR1 GTSNPN and CDR2 SVGIG (reference sequence). The CDR3 is 14 amino acids. The CDR3 nucleotides read TGTGCCTGGAGTGTAGGACAGGGGGGAGATACGCAGTATTTT. Residues: CAWSVGQGGDTQYF.

This clonotype has ten or more counts. V is TRBV20-1 and J is TRBJ2-5, with 9 bases matching TRBD1. V dropped 2 bases and J dropped 3; count of bases not matched to a gene: 13. CDR1 is DFQATT, CDR2 SNEGSKA, per germline (reference sequence). This CDR3 contains 17 residues. In nucleotides, the CDR3 is TGCAGTGCTAGATCCCTAGTTGTGAGGACAGGGGAAGAGACCCAGTACTTC. It specifies CSARSLVVRTGEETQYF.

The sample holds a few counts of this clonotype. CDR3 sequence reads: CASSSTGGLYGYTF. CDR3 nucleotide sequence: TGTGCCAGCAGTTCGACAGGGGGCCTCTATGGCTACACCTTC. The gene calls are TRBV6-2 or TRBV6-3 and TRBJ1-2; 10 bases are shared with TRBD1. CDR1 and CDR2 from the germline V gene are MNHEY and SVGEGT. The V and J ends lost 4 bases and 4 bases, in that order; junction bases with no gene match: 3. CDR3 length equals 14 residues.